The source of this T cell receptor beta chain is a study of blood T cell repertoires in COVID-19. Turning to the study itself: Samples taken during acute and convalescent COVID-19 were collected in the United States, Italy and Spain.

Per the original methods: Reference gene primer amplification in the assay estimated nucleated cell counts. Assay used: immunoSEQ multiplex PCR; TCRdb lists only in-frame clones, some missing. That table gives V, J and clone size, and the DNA gave D and trimming. The table includes 110,000 or so clones, 75% to 90% detected once. CDR1 is KGHSH and CDR2 is LQKENI in the germline V gene. V lost 4 bases, J lost 5 bases, and 10 bases stayed unmatched. The CDR3 is 15 amino acids. The TCR sequence derives from a man between 65 and 79 years old with active or convalescent COVID-19. The chain couples TRBV18 to TRBJ2-7; 8 bases fit TRBD2. The sequenced sample was peripheral blood. The CDR3 sequence: CASSQSSGRANEQYF. DNA of the CDR3: TGTGCCAGCTCACAGTCGTCCGGGAGGGCCAACGAGCAGTACTTC.